Sequencing of this T cell receptor beta chain was carried out in a study of blood T cell repertoires in COVID-19 (TCRdb year 2020). Some background on the complete study: Samples covering the acute and convalescent phases of COVID-19 were provided by collaborators in the United States, Italy and Spain. The material from the prospective study consisted of cDNA or gDNA derived from T cells, B-cell-depleted T cells, or PBMCs. The dataset comprised deeply sampled blood TCRbeta repertoires from subjects exposed to, actively infected with, or recovered from COVID-19. Where available, HLA class I and class II types were taken from metadata supplied by the sample provider and were not determined by assay-based typing. Samples were obtained from the ongoing ImmuneRACE study (first 160 participants) and from 1,200 or so subjects provided by 6 global collaborators. The repertoires were made available in a free public database intended to serve as a resource for research on the immune response to SARS-CoV-2. Sample metadata almost always included a de-identified subject ID, COVID-19 status, age in years and sex.

CDR1 and CDR2 (SGHTA, FQGNSA) derive from the germline V gene. There are 15 amino acids in the CDR3, from cysteine to phenylalanine inclusive. Just the 45-base CDR3 DNA is kept, in frame starting at base 1. Trimming accounts for 5 bases at V and 4 bases at J, while the number of junction bases matched to no gene is 6. Overall study results and their limits: Clinical and demographic metadata were provided uncurated, with the amount varying by source and participant.

With regard to this clone: The antigen it binds to is not known. No base qualities exist here, and no much larger clone lies one base off it.

The immunoSEQ Assay, a bias-controlled multiplex PCR, was used to amplify TCRbeta CDR3 regions from genomic DNA. For the original study's pipeline: Within the assay, amplification of reference gene primers was used to estimate how many nucleated cells each sample contained. To quantify the absolute abundance of each unique TCRbeta CDR3 rearrangement, sequence reads were collapsed and filtered. For each sample, productive Simpson clonality was calculated as the square root of Simpson's diversity index across productive rearrangements. TCRdb stores this immuneACCESS table with in-frame sequences only. Part of the clones is absent; in the studies checked, under half of the shortfall reflects unresolved V genes, and no reason is known for the rest. Clone size and V and J calls were adopted from that table, with D and trimming inferred from the DNA. In this sample the table shows about 240,000 clones, 70% to 90% of which occur a single time. Jointly, the top ten make up 6.2% of the sample.

The collaborating institutions used their own protocols to collect whole blood in K2EDTA tubes. For TCRbeta analysis, collaborators shipped samples as frozen whole blood, isolated PBMCs, or DNA extracted from either of those sample types. This chain is built from TRBV7-2 and TRBJ2-7, with TRBD2 matching 12 junction bases. This clonotype was sampled from a man between 60 and 70 years old with acute or convalescent COVID-19. The sample taken for sequencing was peripheral blood. The CDR3 in this case is CASSPRLAGVYEQYF. The DNA is TGTGCCAGCAGCCCCCGACTAGCGGGGGTATACGAGCAGTACTTC.